This T cell receptor (beta chain) was recovered during a study of shared clonotypes between healthy human individuals. Whole-study results and caveats: An anticipated effect of sequencing depth on clonotype sharing among donors was recognized. In general, naive subsets displayed greater estimated richness than memory subsets did.

Assay: immunoSEQ multiplex PCR; the TCRdb copy retains only in-frame clones and omits some. Here the sample spans about 380,000 clones, roughly 96% being singletons. Note on this clone: Antigen unknown. Other DNA sequences in the sample encode the same CDR3.

This CDR3 comprises 15 residues. The germline V gene encodes CDR1 SEHNR and CDR2 FQNEAQ (reference sequence). Trimming removed 0 bases from V and 6 bases from J; junction bases left unmatched: 3. The specimen sequenced was memory CD8+ T cells sorted from blood. As to subset: CD45RO+ cells pooled with CCR7-negative TemRA cells. The V and J genes are TRBV7-9 and TRBJ2-3; 10 positions agree with TRBD2. This sequence originates from a man aged 30 to 39 in good health. The CDR3 spells CASSLASGRSDTQYF. The CDR3 coding sequence is TGTGCCAGCAGCTTAGCTAGCGGGAGGTCGGATACGCAGTATTTT.